This is a list of T cell receptor beta chains from one sample in a study of blood T cell repertoires in COVID-19. The table came from immunoSEQ multiplex PCR; TCRdb's copy has only in-frame clones and leaves some out. The sample consists of 110,000 to 150,000 clones, 80% of them appearing once. Sequencing used peripheral blood. Receptor source: a man aged 70-80 years who had recovered from COVID-19. CDR3s include the opening cysteine and the closing phenylalanine or tryptophan. Fields, in order: J gene, D gene, V gene, clone size, CDR3 protein, CDR3 DNA. D genes are given only for firm matches. Clone size appears in some rows only: once, few, many, or a class for an expanded clone.

J gene: TRBJ2-3
D gene: -
V gene: TRBV7-3
clone size: -
CDR3 protein: CASSPRLTDTQYF
CDR3 DNA: TGTGCCAGCAGCCCACGACTCACAGATACGCAGTATTTT

J gene: TRBJ1-5
D gene: -
V gene: TRBV6-2/TRBV6-3
clone size: -
CDR3 protein: CASSSGESTAFWPQHF
CDR3 DNA: TGTGCCAGCAGTTCCGGGGAAAGCACGGCCTTTTGGCCCCAGCATTTT

J gene: TRBJ2-7
D gene: -
V gene: TRBV5-1
clone size: -
CDR3 protein: CASSLFSGLSYEQYF
CDR3 DNA: TGCGCCAGCAGTCTGTTTAGCGGACTATCGTACGAGCAGTACTTC

J gene: TRBJ1-1
D gene: TRBD1
V gene: TRBV6-5
clone size: -
CDR3 protein: CASSGLQGARTEAFF
CDR3 DNA: TGTGCCAGCAGCGGACTACAGGGGGCTAGGACTGAAGCTTTCTTT

J gene: TRBJ2-2
D gene: TRBD2
V gene: TRBV2
clone size: -
CDR3 protein: CASSYSRDYRTGELFF
CDR3 DNA: TGTGCCAGCAGTTACTCCCGGGACTATAGGACCGGGGAGCTGTTTTTT

J gene: TRBJ1-4
D gene: -
V gene: TRBV7-2
clone size: -
CDR3 protein: CASSLGQKTNEKLFF
CDR3 DNA: TGTGCCAGCAGCTTAGGGCAGAAAACTAATGAAAAACTGTTTTTT

J gene: TRBJ2-3
D gene: TRBD2
V gene: TRBV3-1/TRBV3-2
clone size: once
CDR3 protein: CASSQGTSGSLSDTQYF
CDR3 DNA: TGTGCCAGCAGCCAAGGGACTAGCGGGAGTCTCTCAGATACGCAGTATTTT

J gene: TRBJ2-1
D gene: TRBD1
V gene: TRBV5-1
clone size: few
CDR3 protein: CASSSKGQGPISSYNEQFF
CDR3 DNA: TGCGCCAGCAGCTCAAAAGGACAGGGCCCAATAAGCTCCTACAATGAGCAGTTCTTC

J gene: TRBJ2-1
D gene: TRBD2
V gene: TRBV15
clone size: few
CDR3 protein: CATTLTGTSIYNEQFF
CDR3 DNA: TGTGCCACAACCCTTACCGGGACTAGTATTTACAATGAGCAGTTCTTC

J gene: TRBJ1-2
D gene: TRBD1
V gene: TRBV5-6
clone size: -
CDR3 protein: CASVQGAQNYGYTF
CDR3 DNA: TGTGCCAGTGTTCAGGGGGCGCAGAACTATGGCTACACCTTC

J gene: TRBJ2-2
D gene: -
V gene: TRBV7-3
clone size: -
CDR3 protein: CASSLKVSGDTGGELFF
CDR3 DNA: TGTGCCAGCAGCTTAAAGGTCTCGGGAGACACTGGCGGGGAGCTGTTTTTT

J gene: TRBJ2-7
D gene: TRBD1
V gene: TRBV10-3
clone size: once
CDR3 protein: CAISAGDRGSYEQYF
CDR3 DNA: TGTGCCATCAGTGCGGGGGACAGGGGTTCCTACGAGCAGTACTTC

J gene: TRBJ1-2
D gene: -
V gene: TRBV27
clone size: -
CDR3 protein: CASSIDSLYGYTF
CDR3 DNA: TGTGCCAGCAGTATCGACAGCCTCTATGGCTACACCTTC

J gene: TRBJ2-1
D gene: -
V gene: TRBV19
clone size: few
CDR3 protein: CASRDRGGGSNEQFF
CDR3 DNA: TGTGCCAGTAGGGACAGAGGGGGTGGATCCAATGAGCAGTTCTTC

J gene: TRBJ2-1
D gene: TRBD1
V gene: TRBV11-2
clone size: once
CDR3 protein: CASSRGTANNEQFF
CDR3 DNA: TGTGCCAGCAGCAGGGGGACAGCCAACAATGAGCAGTTCTTC

J gene: TRBJ2-7
D gene: TRBD2
V gene: TRBV12-3/TRBV12-4
clone size: -
CDR3 protein: CASSPGLGEEQYF
CDR3 DNA: TGTGCCAGCAGTCCGGGACTAGGGGAAGAGCAGTACTTC

J gene: TRBJ1-5
D gene: -
V gene: TRBV19
clone size: -
CDR3 protein: CASSPSTGSRNQPQHF
CDR3 DNA: TGTGCCAGTAGTCCGTCCACCGGGTCCCGCAATCAGCCCCAGCATTTT

J gene: TRBJ2-1
D gene: TRBD2
V gene: TRBV29-1
clone size: -
CDR3 protein: CSVEFAGGYNEQFF
CDR3 DNA: TGCAGCGTTGAATTTGCGGGAGGCTACAATGAGCAGTTCTTC

J gene: TRBJ1-5
D gene: -
V gene: TRBV19
clone size: -
CDR3 protein: CASSIGRRSNQPQHF
CDR3 DNA: TGTGCCAGTAGTATAGGACGGAGGAGCAATCAGCCCCAGCATTTT

J gene: TRBJ2-1
D gene: TRBD2
V gene: TRBV7-7
clone size: -
CDR3 protein: CASSPGLGNDEQFF
CDR3 DNA: TGTGCCAGCAGCCCGGGACTAGGGAACGATGAGCAGTTCTTC

J gene: TRBJ2-7
D gene: TRBD2
V gene: TRBV7-9
clone size: few
CDR3 protein: CASSPEGGSYEQYF
CDR3 DNA: TGTGCCAGCAGCCCAGAGGGCGGGAGCTACGAGCAGTACTTC

J gene: TRBJ1-1
D gene: -
V gene: TRBV11-2
clone size: once
CDR3 protein: CASSLTRALNEAFF
CDR3 DNA: TGTGCCAGCAGCTTAACCAGGGCATTGAATGAAGCTTTCTTT

J gene: TRBJ1-2
D gene: -
V gene: TRBV29-1
clone size: -
CDR3 protein: CSVESEVRGSYGYTF
CDR3 DNA: TGCAGCGTTGAGTCTGAGGTCAGGGGAAGCTATGGCTACACCTTC

J gene: TRBJ2-6
D gene: -
V gene: TRBV12-5
clone size: -
CDR3 protein: CASSTGRYSGANVLTF
CDR3 DNA: TGTGCTAGTTCAACAGGGCGTTACTCTGGGGCCAACGTCCTGACTTTC

J gene: TRBJ2-7
D gene: -
V gene: TRBV27
clone size: once
CDR3 protein: CASSGGGTYEQYF
CDR3 DNA: TGTGCCAGCAGCGGCGGAGGGACCTACGAGCAGTACTTC

J gene: TRBJ1-1
D gene: -
V gene: TRBV28
clone size: -
CDR3 protein: CASSSDAWGVVDTEAFF
CDR3 DNA: TGTGCCAGCAGTTCGGACGCCTGGGGGGTGGTCGACACTGAAGCTTTCTTT

J gene: TRBJ1-3
D gene: -
V gene: TRBV5-6
clone size: few
CDR3 protein: CASSPRYFSGNTIYF
CDR3 DNA: TGTGCCAGCAGTCCACGCTATTTCTCTGGAAACACCATATATTTT

J gene: TRBJ2-7
D gene: TRBD2
V gene: TRBV19
clone size: -
CDR3 protein: CASSIEASGRAIYEQYF
CDR3 DNA: TGTGCCAGTAGTATCGAGGCTAGCGGGAGGGCGATATACGAGCAGTACTTC

J gene: TRBJ2-7
D gene: TRBD1
V gene: TRBV3-1/TRBV3-2
clone size: -
CDR3 protein: CASSQGTASYEQYF
CDR3 DNA: TGTGCCAGCAGCCAGGGGACAGCCAGCTACGAGCAGTACTTC

J gene: TRBJ2-5
D gene: TRBD2
V gene: TRBV9
clone size: -
CDR3 protein: CASSVGLAGVGETQYF
CDR3 DNA: TGTGCCAGCAGCGTAGGTCTAGCGGGAGTCGGGGAGACCCAGTACTTC

J gene: TRBJ2-7
D gene: TRBD2
V gene: TRBV18
clone size: -
CDR3 protein: CASSPELAEAYEQYF
CDR3 DNA: TGTGCCAGCTCACCGGAACTAGCGGAGGCCTACGAGCAGTACTTC

J gene: TRBJ2-7
D gene: -
V gene: TRBV30
clone size: -
CDR3 protein: CAWSATGRSYEQYF
CDR3 DNA: TGTGCCTGGAGTGCGACAGGGAGGAGCTACGAGCAGTACTTC

J gene: TRBJ2-3
D gene: TRBD2
V gene: TRBV7-6
clone size: -
CDR3 protein: CASSPGLAGVTDTQYF
CDR3 DNA: TGTGCCAGCAGCCCCGGACTAGCGGGAGTCACAGATACGCAGTATTTT

J gene: TRBJ2-1
D gene: -
V gene: TRBV14
clone size: -
CDR3 protein: CASGRLYNEQFF
CDR3 DNA: TGTGCCAGCGGGAGACTCTACAATGAGCAGTTCTTC

J gene: TRBJ1-1
D gene: -
V gene: TRBV18
clone size: -
CDR3 protein: CASSPVNRDAEAFF
CDR3 DNA: TGTGCCAGCTCGCCGGTTAACAGGGACGCTGAAGCTTTCTTT

J gene: TRBJ1-5
D gene: -
V gene: TRBV19
clone size: -
CDR3 protein: CATLSPGFSNQPQHF
CDR3 DNA: TGTGCCACCCTTTCCCCGGGTTTTAGCAATCAGCCCCAGCATTTT

J gene: TRBJ2-1
D gene: -
V gene: TRBV24-1
clone size: -
CDR3 protein: CATSPTGFDEQFF
CDR3 DNA: TGTGCCACCAGTCCCACAGGGTTCGATGAGCAGTTCTTC

J gene: TRBJ1-5
D gene: TRBD1
V gene: TRBV20-1
clone size: -
CDR3 protein: CSASRQGAVKITQHF
CDR3 DNA: TGCAGTGCTAGTCGGCAGGGGGCGGTGAAGATTACCCAGCATTTT

J gene: TRBJ2-7
D gene: -
V gene: TRBV13
clone size: -
CDR3 protein: CASSSRGGEPTYTYEQYF
CDR3 DNA: TGTGCCAGCAGCTCGAGAGGGGGGGAGCCGACGTACACCTACGAGCAGTACTTC

J gene: TRBJ2-3
D gene: -
V gene: TRBV29-1
clone size: -
CDR3 protein: CSVTHDFPFTDTQYF
CDR3 DNA: TGCAGCGTGACGCATGACTTCCCGTTCACAGATACGCAGTATTTT

J gene: TRBJ1-5
D gene: -
V gene: TRBV30
clone size: -
CDR3 protein: CAWSPDSWDQPQHF
CDR3 DNA: TGTGCCTGGAGTCCGGACTCCTGGGATCAGCCCCAGCATTTT

J gene: TRBJ2-2
D gene: TRBD2
V gene: TRBV9
clone size: few
CDR3 protein: CASSVSGWGQHGELFF
CDR3 DNA: TGTGCCAGCAGCGTTAGCGGGTGGGGCCAGCACGGGGAGCTGTTTTTT

J gene: TRBJ1-1
D gene: TRBD1
V gene: TRBV27
clone size: -
CDR3 protein: CASSLQGELNTEAFF
CDR3 DNA: TGTGCCAGCAGTTTACAGGGGGAATTGAACACTGAAGCTTTCTTT

J gene: TRBJ2-1
D gene: -
V gene: TRBV4-3
clone size: once
CDR3 protein: CASSPPMAGLSYNEQFF
CDR3 DNA: TGCGCCAGCAGCCCACCCATGGCAGGACTTTCCTACAATGAGCAGTTCTTC

J gene: TRBJ2-5
D gene: -
V gene: TRBV5-1
clone size: -
CDR3 protein: CASKKAGPQETQYF
CDR3 DNA: TGCGCCAGCAAAAAGGCGGGGCCCCAAGAGACCCAGTACTTC

J gene: TRBJ2-3
D gene: -
V gene: TRBV7-9
clone size: -
CDR3 protein: CASRPGTTDTQYF
CDR3 DNA: TGTGCCAGCAGGCCCGGGACTACAGATACGCAGTATTTT

J gene: TRBJ2-6
D gene: -
V gene: TRBV27
clone size: once
CDR3 protein: CASGGSGANVLTF
CDR3 DNA: TGTGCCAGCGGAGGCTCTGGGGCCAACGTCCTGACTTTC

J gene: TRBJ2-3
D gene: TRBD2
V gene: TRBV18
clone size: -
CDR3 protein: CASSLGRADTQYF
CDR3 DNA: TGTGCCAGCTCCCTTGGGAGGGCGGATACGCAGTATTTT

J gene: TRBJ2-1
D gene: -
V gene: TRBV20-1
clone size: few
CDR3 protein: CSASRGTGNEQFF
CDR3 DNA: TGCAGTGCTAGTCGGGGAACGGGCAATGAGCAGTTCTTC

J gene: TRBJ2-1
D gene: -
V gene: TRBV6-2/TRBV6-3
clone size: -
CDR3 protein: CASSYRASANNEQFF
CDR3 DNA: TGTGCCAGCAGTTACCGGGCTAGCGCGAACAATGAGCAGTTCTTC

J gene: TRBJ2-3
D gene: TRBD2
V gene: TRBV7-9
clone size: few
CDR3 protein: CASSFPSGTGTDTQYF
CDR3 DNA: TGTGCCAGCAGCTTTCCTAGCGGGACGGGTACAGATACGCAGTATTTT

J gene: TRBJ2-1
D gene: -
V gene: TRBV20-1
clone size: -
CDR3 protein: CSANRNNEQFF
CDR3 DNA: TGCAGTGCTAACAGAAACAATGAGCAGTTCTTC

J gene: TRBJ2-7
D gene: -
V gene: TRBV2
clone size: -
CDR3 protein: CASSDTGYEQYF
CDR3 DNA: TGTGCCAGCAGTGATACTGGCTACGAGCAGTACTTC

J gene: TRBJ2-7
D gene: -
V gene: TRBV6-5
clone size: -
CDR3 protein: CASRYSGVSSYEQYF
CDR3 DNA: TGTGCCAGCAGGTACTCGGGCGTGAGCTCCTACGAGCAGTACTTC

J gene: TRBJ2-2
D gene: TRBD2
V gene: TRBV30
clone size: once
CDR3 protein: CAWRGLAGSSTGELFF
CDR3 DNA: TGTGCCTGGAGGGGACTAGCGGGATCCTCCACCGGGGAGCTGTTTTTT

J gene: TRBJ2-1
D gene: -
V gene: TRBV29-1
clone size: few
CDR3 protein: CSARGTASSYNEQFF
CDR3 DNA: TGCAGCGCCCGCGGGACAGCGAGCTCCTACAATGAGCAGTTCTTC

J gene: TRBJ2-3
D gene: TRBD1
V gene: TRBV2
clone size: once
CDR3 protein: CASSARQGGTDTQYF
CDR3 DNA: TGTGCCAGCAGCGCCCGACAGGGGGGCACAGATACGCAGTATTTT

J gene: TRBJ2-3
D gene: -
V gene: TRBV18
clone size: -
CDR3 protein: CASSPGTSTDTQYF
CDR3 DNA: TGTGCCAGCTCTCCGGGGACAAGTACAGATACGCAGTATTTT

J gene: TRBJ2-7
D gene: -
V gene: TRBV21-1
clone size: -
CDR3 protein: CASMAGPGLSNEQYF
CDR3 DNA: TGTGCCAGCATGGCAGGGCCCGGCTTAAGCAACGAGCAGTACTTC

J gene: TRBJ2-5
D gene: TRBD2
V gene: TRBV13
clone size: -
CDR3 protein: CASSSHGLADQETQYF
CDR3 DNA: TGTGCCAGCAGCTCGCACGGACTAGCGGATCAAGAGACCCAGTACTTC